This TCR beta chain was observed in a study of cytomegalovirus exposure and HLA in healthy donors. The CDR3 length is 14 residues. V was trimmed by 6 bases and J by 1 base, leaving 16 bases between them. The germline V gene encodes CDR1 GTSNPN and CDR2 SVGIG (reference sequence). Use of 60 Vbeta and 13 Jbeta primers characterized the PCR. Clones were read by immunoSEQ multiplex PCR, and TCRdb kept only the in-frame ones, dropping some. The sample shows 110,000 to 150,000 clones, 70% of them seen only once. The specimen sequenced was PBMCs. This TCR was recovered from a woman aged 30 to 39 in good health and CMV-seronegative. The rearrangement uses TRBV30 and TRBJ2-7, with D possibly TRBD2 on 5 matching bases. The CDR3 here is CACSLAGASYEQYF. DNA for the CDR3: TGTGCCTGTTCCCTGGCGGGCGCTTCCTACGAGCAGTACTTC.